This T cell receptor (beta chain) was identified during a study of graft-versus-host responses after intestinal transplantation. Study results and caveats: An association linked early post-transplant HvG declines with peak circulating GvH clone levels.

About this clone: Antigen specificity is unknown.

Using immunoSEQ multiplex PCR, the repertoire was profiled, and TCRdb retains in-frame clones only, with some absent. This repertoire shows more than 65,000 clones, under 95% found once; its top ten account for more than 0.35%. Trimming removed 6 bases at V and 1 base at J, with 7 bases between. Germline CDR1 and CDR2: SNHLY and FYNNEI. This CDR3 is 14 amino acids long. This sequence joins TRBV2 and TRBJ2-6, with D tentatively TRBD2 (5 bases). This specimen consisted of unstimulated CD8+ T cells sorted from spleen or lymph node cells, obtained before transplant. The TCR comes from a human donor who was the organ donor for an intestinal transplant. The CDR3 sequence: CASRSGSGANVLTF. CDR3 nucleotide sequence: TGTGCCAGCAGGAGCGGATCTGGGGCCAACGTCCTGACTTTC.